This record looks at one T cell receptor (beta chain) sequence and its context. What this receptor recognizes is not known. The record has no base qualities; no much larger clone is one base away. Libraries were constructed by PCR. Instrument on record: Illumina HiSeq 2500. Molecular barcoding was employed in the preparation of TCR libraries, with unique molecular identifiers being used to normalize TCRbeta repertoire quantification. TCRdb reprocessing: public reads trimmed at Q25 with fastp, clones called with MiXCR, in-frame beta chains kept. Each CDR3 protein appears once, grouped with its most common genes and DNA. The sample contains 60,000 to 80,000 distinct CDR3 sequences, about 7% of them found a single time. Approximately 2.3% of the sample lies in the top ten. CDR1 KGHDR and CDR2 SFDVKD are derived from the germline V gene. The V end gives up 5 bases and the J end 1 base, leaving 15 bases in the junction not matched to a gene. The CDR3 starts with the cysteine, ends with the phenylalanine, and has 19 residues. CDR3 DNA only is kept here, 57 bases in frame from base 1.

The source of the sample is a study of T-cell reconstitution after alpha-beta-depleted transplantation in children (dated by TCRdb to about 2016). About the investigation overall: T-cell immune reconstitution after TCRalphabeta/CD19-depleted allogeneic hematopoietic cell transplantation in children was quantitatively tracked in the study by means of TCR repertoire profiling.

The rearranged chain carries TRBV24-1 and TRBJ1-3, and 8 bases in between align with TRBD1. The starting material was PBMCs from the stem cell graft donor, obtained from the stem cell graft. The source of this sequence is a human donor who donated a stem cell graft to a child with acute lymphoblastic leukemia. CDR3 loop: CATSVTGVLPGTSGNTIYF. The DNA sequence is as follows: TGTGCCACCAGTGTGACAGGGGTTCTCCCCGGGACGTCTGGAAACACCATATATTTT.